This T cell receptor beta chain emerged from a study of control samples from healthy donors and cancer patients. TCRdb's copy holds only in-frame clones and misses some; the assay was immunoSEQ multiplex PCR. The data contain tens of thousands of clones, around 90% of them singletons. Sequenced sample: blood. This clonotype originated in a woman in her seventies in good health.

The CDR3 DNA reads as TGTGCCAGCAGCCCCCAAGCGGATACGCAGTATTTT. Translation: CASSPQADTQYF. The V gene is TRBV7-9, the J gene TRBJ2-3; D call uncertain. The germline V gene encodes CDR1 SEHNR and CDR2 FQNEAQ (reference sequence). Trimming shortened V by 5 bases and J by 6 bases, and 9 bases separated the two germline ends. This CDR3 spans 12 amino acids.